One and the same sample provided the 17 T cell receptor beta chains below, sequenced in a study of cytomegalovirus exposure and HLA in healthy donors. This table comes from immunoSEQ multiplex PCR, and its TCRdb copy is limited to in-frame clones, with some not included. Of about 110,000 clones in the sample, roughly 90% were seen once. Sequencing used PBMCs. Every receptor here comes from a young woman in good health and CMV-seropositive.

The chain links TRBV7-2 to TRBJ2-1, with D maybe TRBD1 (6 bases). The CDR3 covers 15 residues. The V end was cut by 7 bases, the J end by 0 bases, with 13 bases between. Germline V lookup: CDR1 SGHTA, CDR2 FQGNSA. The CDR3 DNA reads as TGTGCCAGCACCCGAGACAGGTCCTCCTACAATGAGCAGTTCTTC. Protein: CASTRDRSSYNEQFF.

The chain recombines TRBV6-5 with TRBJ2-3, with TRBD2 matching over 7 bases. The V gene end was trimmed by 5 bases and the J gene end by 1 base; junction bases not matched to a gene: 6. This CDR3 comprises 15 residues. In germline, CDR1 is MNHEY, CDR2 SVGAGI. For the CDR3, the DNA is TGTGCCAGCAGTCTAGCGGACGGCCGCACAGATACGCAGTATTTT. Protein product: CASSLADGRTDTQYF.

The chain is built from TRBV9 and TRBJ2-7, with a possible D match to TRBD1 (5 bases). The CDR3 has 16 residues. Germline loops: CDR1 SGDLS, CDR2 YYNGEE. The V end lost 1 base, the J end lost 3 bases, and 17 bases lay between the germline ends. As DNA, the CDR3 is TGTGCCAGCAGCGTACAACAGGCCCTTACCATCTACGAGCAGTACTTC. Translated, it gives CASSVQQALTIYEQYF.

This clone is a singleton in its sample. The V and J genes are TRBV14 and TRBJ2-7; a possible D gene is TRBD2 (5 bases). V was trimmed by 1 base and J by 2 bases, leaving 12 bases between them. The germline CDR1 and CDR2 sequences are SGHDN and FVKESK. The CDR3 loop spans 15 amino acids. For the CDR3, the DNA is TGTGCCAGCAGCCAAGGAGGGCTCCCCGCCTACGAGCAGTACTTC. Translating it yields CASSQGGLPAYEQYF.

The chain links TRBV7-2 to TRBJ2-5; unclear D gene. Germline V gene data show CDR1 as SGHTA and CDR2 as FQGNSA. The CDR3 has 15 residues. V gave up 1 base and J gave up 5 bases, with 14 bases separating them. This CDR3 is CASSLVGDRRETQYF. The CDR3, as DNA: TGTGCCAGCAGCTTAGTCGGCGATAGGCGGGAGACCCAGTACTTC.

The chain carries TRBV2 and TRBJ2-1; 8 positions agree with TRBD2. Germline CDR1 and CDR2: SNHLY and FYNNEI. The CDR3 consists of 14 residues. After removal of 3 bases from V and 7 bases from J, the junction contained 5 bases not matched to a gene. CDR3 loop: CASSDNGGENEQFF. The CDR3 DNA reads as TGTGCCAGCAGTGACAACGGGGGGGAGAATGAGCAGTTCTTC.

This clone was seen a single time. The J gene is TRBJ2-4, the V gene TRBV2; 9 bases line up with TRBD1. Unmatched junction bases numbered 13, after V lost 5 bases and J lost 11 bases. This CDR3 is built from 15 residues. CDR1 is SNHLY, CDR2 FYNNEI, per germline. The CDR3 DNA sequence: TGTGCCAGCAGTCGTGGTCTACAGGGGGCAAGGGTTCAGTACTTC. Encoded protein: CASSRGLQGARVQYF.

The V and J genes are TRBV27 and TRBJ2-3; 7 nucleotides match TRBD1. This CDR3 contains 15 residues. Trimming cost V 7 bases and J 0 bases; bases outside gene matches: 7. CDR1 MNHEY and CDR2 SMNVEV come from the germline V gene (reference sequence). The DNA of the CDR3 is TGTGCCAGCATGAAGGACAGGACTAGCACAGATACGCAGTATTTT. It translates to CASMKDRTSTDTQYF.

The CDR3 is CASSLALENYGYTF. The DNA of the CDR3 is TGTGCCAGCAGCTTAGCGTTGGAGAACTATGGCTACACCTTC. V usage is TRBV7-2 and J usage is TRBJ1-2, with unresolved D. The V and J ends lost 0 bases and 2 bases respectively, with 7 bases between them. Germline V lookup: CDR1 SGHTA, CDR2 FQGNSA. This CDR3 has 14 residues.

This clone is a singleton in its sample. The chain links TRBV2 to TRBJ1-5, with D possibly being TRBD1 (5 bases). Germline CDR1 is SNHLY and CDR2 is FYNNEI. This CDR3 has 14 residues. Trimming cost V 6 bases and J 4 bases, with 13 bases left between them. The CDR3 reads CASSPRVGNQPQHF. CDR3 DNA: TGTGCCAGCAGCCCCAGGGTAGGTAATCAGCCCCAGCATTTT.

This clone was detected a few times. This chain joins TRBV19 and TRBJ2-1; tentatively, D is TRBD2 (7 bases). V lost 5 bases to trimming and J lost 6 bases, with 11 bases between them. The CDR3 runs 13 residues. CDR1 is LNHDA, CDR2 SQIVND, per germline (reference sequence). CDR3 in DNA: TGTGCCAGTAGTCATAGGGGGGGCAATGAGCAGTTCTTC. Translating gives CASSHRGGNEQFF.

The V gene is TRBV30, the J gene TRBJ1-5; TRBD1 matches 8 bases. The CDR3 runs to 13 residues. Germline V CDR1 and CDR2: GTSNPN, SVGIG (reference sequence). V shed 0 bases, J shed 7 bases, and the junction held 2 bases outside the gene matches. Here the CDR3 DNA reads TGTGCCTGGAGTGTACAGGGGGACCAGCCCCAGCATTTT. Amino acid sequence: CAWSVQGDQPQHF. The full variable domain, in which reference TRBV30 and TRBJ1-5 provide the parts outside the CDR3, is SQTIHQWPATLVQPVGSPLSLECTVEGTSNPNLYWYRQAAGRGLQLLFYSVGIGQISSEVPQNLSASRPQDRQFILSSKKLLLSDSGFYLCAWSVQGDQPQHFGDGTRLSIL.

The gene calls are TRBV4-2 and TRBJ2-3, with D possibly being TRBD2 (7 bases). The V and J ends lost 2 bases and 5 bases respectively, with 17 bases between them. The germline V gene encodes CDR1 LGHNA and CDR2 YNFKEQ. The CDR3 contains 16 residues. The CDR3 loop is CASSQSGPGGIDTQYF. As DNA, the CDR3 is TGTGCCAGCAGCCAATCGGGTCCGGGGGGCATAGATACGCAGTATTTT.

This clone was seen a single time. In nucleotides, the CDR3 is TGTGCCAGCAGCTTCCGGACAGGAGGAAACACCATATATTTT. Its translation is CASSFRTGGNTIYF. The chain uses TRBV7-3 and TRBJ1-3; 7 positions agree with TRBD1. The CDR3 runs 14 residues. Per germline, CDR1 SGHTA and CDR2 FQGTGA. With V trimmed by 3 bases and J by 4 bases, 3 bases remained unmatched.

The V gene is TRBV5-6, the J gene TRBJ2-7; 7 bases are shared with TRBD1. This CDR3 has 14 amino acids. V gave up 3 bases and J gave up 3 bases; unmatched junction bases: 6. From germline, CDR1 is SGHDT and CDR2 YYEEEE. The DNA for the CDR3 is TGTGCCAGCAGCTCTGGACAGGAGGTCTACGAGCAGTACTTC. As protein: CASSSGQEVYEQYF.

This chain connects TRBV7-9 to TRBJ2-1; D might be TRBD1 (6 bases). V was shortened by 6 bases and J by 1 base, with 16 bases between the two germline ends. The germline CDR1 and CDR2 sequences are SEHNR and FQNEAQ (reference sequence). The CDR3 covers 16 residues. Here the CDR3 DNA reads TGTGCCAGCAGTTTACAACAGGGAATGTCCTACAATGAGCAGTTCTTC. Protein product: CASSLQQGMSYNEQFF.

V is TRBV6-5 and J is TRBJ2-6; no firm D call. CDR3 length: 15 residues. Trimming stripped 3 bases from V and 0 bases from J, with 6 bases between. Germline assignment: CDR1 MNHEY and CDR2 SVGAGI. CDR3 amino acids: CASSYRGSGANVLTF. CDR3 in DNA: TGTGCCAGCAGTTATCGAGGCTCTGGGGCCAACGTCCTGACTTTC.